This TCR beta chain was sequenced in a study of blood T cells in healthy people across ages. A second PCR of 7 to 11 cycles used a sample-barcoded 5' primer and a J-beta primer mix. A single record per CDR3 protein comes from TCRdb applying MiXCR to the 5' RACE reads. The data contain fewer than 2,000,000 distinct CDR3 sequences, 39% of them seen just once; the ten biggest clones take up about 21%. Input material: blood. This sequence was found in a human donor in good health.

CDR3 protein: CASSLDPLLMGAYEQYF. CDR3 DNA: TGTGCCAGCAGCTTAGATCCCCTCCTTATGGGGGCCTACGAGCAGTACTTC. V gene TRBV7-2 combines with J gene TRBJ2-7; D may correspond to TRBD1 or TRBD2 (5 bases each). There are 17 residues in the CDR3. In germline, CDR1 is SGHTA, CDR2 FQGNSA. Trimming removed 1 base from V and 2 bases from J, with 18 bases in between.